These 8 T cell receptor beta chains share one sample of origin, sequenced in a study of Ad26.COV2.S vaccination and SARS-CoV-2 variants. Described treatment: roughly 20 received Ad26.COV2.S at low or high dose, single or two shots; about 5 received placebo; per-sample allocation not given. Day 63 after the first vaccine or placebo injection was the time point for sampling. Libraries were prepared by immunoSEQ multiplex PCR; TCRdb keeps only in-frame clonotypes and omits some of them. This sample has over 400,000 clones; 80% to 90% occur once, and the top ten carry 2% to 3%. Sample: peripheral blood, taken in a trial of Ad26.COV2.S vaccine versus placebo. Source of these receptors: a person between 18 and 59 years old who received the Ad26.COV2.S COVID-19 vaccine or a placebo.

The CDR3 region is CASSPGSGRAPGTDTQYF. In nucleotides, the CDR3 is TGTGCCAGCAGCCCAGGTAGCGGGAGGGCTCCCGGCACAGATACGCAGTATTTT. This chain joins TRBV11-3 and TRBJ2-3; TRBD2 matches at 11 bases. Germline assignment: CDR1 SGHNT and CDR2 YENEEA. This CDR3 has 18 residues. Trimming took 5 bases from V and 1 from J; bases not matched to a gene: 11.

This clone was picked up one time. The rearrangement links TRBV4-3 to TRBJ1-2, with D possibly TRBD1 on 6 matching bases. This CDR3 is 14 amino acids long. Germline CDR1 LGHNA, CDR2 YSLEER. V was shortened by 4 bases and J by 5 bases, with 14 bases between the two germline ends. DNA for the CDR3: TGCGCCAGCAGCCCAGACCTCACAGGGTATGGCTACACCTTC. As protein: CASSPDLTGYGYTF.

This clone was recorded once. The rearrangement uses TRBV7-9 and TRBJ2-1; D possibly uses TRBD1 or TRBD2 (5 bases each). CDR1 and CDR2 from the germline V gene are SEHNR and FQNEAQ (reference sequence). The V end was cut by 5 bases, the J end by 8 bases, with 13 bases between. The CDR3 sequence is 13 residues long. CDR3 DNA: TGTGCCAGCAGCATTAGACGGGGCGATGAGCAGTTCTTC. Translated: CASSIRRGDEQFF. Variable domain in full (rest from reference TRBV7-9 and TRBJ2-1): DTGVSQNPRHKITKRGQNVTFRCDPISEHNRLYWYRQTLGQGPEFLTYFQNEAQLEKSRLLSDRFSAERPKGSFSTLEIQRTEQGDSAMYLCASSIRRGDEQFFGPGTRLTVL.

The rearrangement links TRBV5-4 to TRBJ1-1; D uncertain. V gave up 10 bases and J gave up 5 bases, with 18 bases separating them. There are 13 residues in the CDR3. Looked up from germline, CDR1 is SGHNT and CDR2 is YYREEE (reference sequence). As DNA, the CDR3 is TGTGCCGGTTCCATAGGTCTTGAGACTGAAGCTTTCTTT. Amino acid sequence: CAGSIGLETEAFF.

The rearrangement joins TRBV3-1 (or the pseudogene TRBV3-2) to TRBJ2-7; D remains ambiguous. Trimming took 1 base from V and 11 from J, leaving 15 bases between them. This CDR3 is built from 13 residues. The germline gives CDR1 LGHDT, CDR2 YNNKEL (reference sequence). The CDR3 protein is CASSQGISYQEYF. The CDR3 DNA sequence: TGTGCCAGCAGCCAAGGGATAAGTTATCAGGAGTACTTC.

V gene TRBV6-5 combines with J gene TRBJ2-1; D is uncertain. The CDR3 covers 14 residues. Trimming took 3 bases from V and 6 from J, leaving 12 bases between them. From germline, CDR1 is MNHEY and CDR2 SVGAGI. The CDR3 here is CASSYGVRANEQFF. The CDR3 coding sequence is TGTGCCAGCAGTTATGGGGTACGGGCCAATGAGCAGTTCTTC.

The CDR3 nucleotides are TGTGCCAGCAGCCAAGGGACAGGCAGGACCCAGTACTTC. Encoded protein: CASSQGTGRTQYF. The J gene is TRBJ2-5, the V gene TRBV3-1 (or the pseudogene TRBV3-2), with TRBD1 identical over 7 bases. After removal of 1 base from V and 7 bases from J, the junction contained 3 bases not matched to a gene. From germline, CDR1 is LGHDT and CDR2 YNNKEL (reference sequence). This CDR3 is 13 amino acids long.

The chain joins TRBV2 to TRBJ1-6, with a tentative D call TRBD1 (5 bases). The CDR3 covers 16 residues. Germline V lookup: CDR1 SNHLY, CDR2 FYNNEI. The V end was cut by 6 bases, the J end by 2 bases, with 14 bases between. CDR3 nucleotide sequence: TGTGCCAGCAGGGGAATCCAGGGTCCCTATAATTCACCCCTCCACTTT. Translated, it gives CASRGIQGPYNSPLHF.